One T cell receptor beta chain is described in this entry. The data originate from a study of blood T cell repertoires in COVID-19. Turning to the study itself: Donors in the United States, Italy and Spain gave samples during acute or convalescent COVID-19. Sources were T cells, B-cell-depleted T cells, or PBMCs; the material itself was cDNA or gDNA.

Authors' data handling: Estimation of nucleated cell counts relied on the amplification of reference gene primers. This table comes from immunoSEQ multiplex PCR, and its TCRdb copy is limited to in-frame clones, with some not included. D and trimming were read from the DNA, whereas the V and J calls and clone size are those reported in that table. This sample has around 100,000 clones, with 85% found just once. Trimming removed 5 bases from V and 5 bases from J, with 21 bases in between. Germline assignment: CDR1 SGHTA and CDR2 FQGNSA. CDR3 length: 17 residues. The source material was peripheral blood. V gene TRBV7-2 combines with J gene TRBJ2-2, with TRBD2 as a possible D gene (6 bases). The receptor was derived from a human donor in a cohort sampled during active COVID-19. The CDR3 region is CASSLAGAGSATGELFF. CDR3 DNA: TGTGCCAGCAGCCTCGCGGGTGCGGGAAGCGCAACCGGGGAGCTGTTTTTT.